This T cell receptor beta chain was sequenced in a study of shared clonotypes between healthy human individuals (dated by TCRdb to about 2020). Study-level background: Three men and a couple of women, aged 18 to 49 years, made up the cohort. To estimate repertoire size and how much clonotype sharing occurs between individuals, the study deeply sequenced the blood TCR repertoires of roughly 5 healthy adults. Each donor's leukapheresis produced roughly between roughly 0.85 and 10 billion PBMCs. Per donor, three plates each were used for CD4 naive and CD4 memory, two for CD8 naive, and one for CD8 memory. Libraries were prepared and TCR repertoires were sequenced by different laboratories using diverse techniques, in order to increase sequencing depth and limit assay-specific biases.

Concerning this clone: Its antigen is not yet known. Per-nucleotide qualities are absent, and no much larger clonotype sits a single base away.

At the junction V is shortened by 3 bases and J by 1 base, with 9 bases in between. The CDR3 runs 15 residues from the cysteine to the phenylalanine. Only the CDR3 DNA stays, 45 bases, in frame from base 1. CDR1 and CDR2 were assigned from the germline V gene as KGHSH and LQKENI. Using the deep immunoSEQ assay, TCR CDR3 regions were amplified from genomic DNA by multiplex PCR. For each cell subset, the extracted genomic DNA was distributed evenly across all wells of several immunoSEQ 96-well plates, and each plate served as one replicate. Each replicate PCR for sorted subsets received about 200 ng genomic DNA, equal to tens of thousands of T cell genomes. Purified libraries were quantified with a Qubit 3.0 fluorometer, sized on a Bioanalyzer 2100, and re-quantified with the KAPA Library Quantification kit. A separate single-read 150-cycle Illumina NextSeq 550 flow cell was used to sequence each immunoSEQ 96-well plate. Regarding the original processing steps: The immunoSEQ output contained only junctional sequences without quality scores, so filtering could not match that applied to full-length reads. To assign V/J genes and CDR3, sequences were annotated using PyIR, a Python wrapper for IgBLAST v1.9, with IMGT germline references. Reads with weak V/J assignments (E-value above 1e-6), missing CDR3, stop codons, out-of-frame junctions, or ambiguous translated residues were removed. V3J clonotypes were defined as sequences sharing the same inferred V gene, J gene, and CDR3 amino acid sequence. Percentage overlap between repertoires was computed as shared unique clonotypes divided by the size of the smaller repertoire. Richness of each repertoire was evaluated using RTK rarefaction, the Chao1 estimator, and Recon v2.1 estimates of unobserved clonotypes. Generation probabilities were computed with OLGA for all TCRbeta clonotypes obtained by the gDNA method from several donors. TCRdb stores this immuneACCESS table with in-frame sequences only. Part of the clones is absent; in the studies checked, under half of the shortfall reflects unresolved V genes, and no reason is known for the rest. V and J calls plus clone size are reproduced from that table; the DNA served to infer D and trimming. In all, the sample holds about 2.2 million clones, and 90% to 95% of those were seen once. The ten largest make up 1.5% to 2% of the sample.

Broad study findings and their caveats: The genetic and exposure-history diversity represented was limited by the small number of donors. Clonotypes shared by all four sorted-subset donors showed higher generation probabilities than non-shared clonotypes. Incomplete sequencing was indicated by rarefaction of sorted-subset datasets, despite the large sequencing depth. When a few donors were compared, the shared fraction of clonotypes was 5% to 6.5% for naive CD4, over 3% for naive CD8, about 2.5% for memory CD4, and around 0.37% for memory CD8. Sampling was restricted to blood, and TCR repertoires in tissue are likely to differ from TCR repertoires in blood. Pairwise subsampling indicated that sequencing depth was expected to affect the degree of clonotype sharing among donors. Naive subsets generally had larger estimated clonotype richness than memory subsets did.

CD8 naive samples were CD45RO-negative cells positively selected for CCR7, giving a CD45RA+CCR7+ population that excluded TemRA cells. The donors were healthy, HIV-negative adults with no recently reported acute infections or vaccinations. Every donor was a Caucasian adult residing in Nashville, Tennessee, USA. Blood was collected by leukapheresis, and PBMCs were isolated by Ficoll-Histopaque density gradient centrifugation and then cryopreserved in liquid nitrogen vapor phase. Purity and quantity of every magnetically sorted T cell population were checked by analytical flow cytometry. Genomic DNA was isolated from every sorted fraction and measured by UV absorbance on a Nanodrop 2000c.

This chain is built from TRBV18 and TRBJ2-2; a tentative D call is TRBD1 (5 bases match). This clonotype originated in a young man in good health. Some clones in this sample may be carry-over from other donors' samples. The sample comprised naive CD8+ T cells from PBMCs. Taken with the paper, the label for cell subset or site translates to: CD45RA+CCR7+. In nucleotide form, the sequence is TGTGCCAGCTCACCCCTTACAGGGAACACCGGGGAGCTGTTTTTT. It codes for CASSPLTGNTGELFF.